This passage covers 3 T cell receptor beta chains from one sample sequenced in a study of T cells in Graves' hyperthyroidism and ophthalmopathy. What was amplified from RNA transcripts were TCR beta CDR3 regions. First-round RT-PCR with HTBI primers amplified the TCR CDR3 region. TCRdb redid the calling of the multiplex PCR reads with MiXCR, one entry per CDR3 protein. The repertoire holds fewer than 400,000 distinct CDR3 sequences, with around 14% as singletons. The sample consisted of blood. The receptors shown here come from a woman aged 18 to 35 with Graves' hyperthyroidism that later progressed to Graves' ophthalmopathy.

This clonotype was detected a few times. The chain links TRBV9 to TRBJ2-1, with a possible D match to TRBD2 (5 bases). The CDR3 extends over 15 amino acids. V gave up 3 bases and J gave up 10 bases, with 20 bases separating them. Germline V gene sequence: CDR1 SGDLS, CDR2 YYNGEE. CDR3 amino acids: CASSALATNKGEQFF. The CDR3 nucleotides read TGTGCCAGCAGCGCCTTAGCGACTAACAAAGGGGAGCAGTTCTTC.

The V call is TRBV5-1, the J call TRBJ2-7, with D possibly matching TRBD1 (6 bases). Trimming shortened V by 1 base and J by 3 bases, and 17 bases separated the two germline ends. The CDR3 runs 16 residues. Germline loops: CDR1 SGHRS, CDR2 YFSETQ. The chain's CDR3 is CASSLTRTDPLYEQYF. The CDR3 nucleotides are TGCGCCAGCAGCTTGACTCGGACAGACCCCCTCTACGAGCAGTACTTC.

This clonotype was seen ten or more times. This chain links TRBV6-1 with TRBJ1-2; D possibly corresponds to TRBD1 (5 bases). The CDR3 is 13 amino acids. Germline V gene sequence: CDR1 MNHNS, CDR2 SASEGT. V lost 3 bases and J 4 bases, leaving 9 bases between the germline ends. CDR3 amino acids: CASSEAGIYGYTF. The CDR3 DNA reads TGTGCCAGCAGTGAGGCAGGGATCTATGGCTACACCTTC.